The present T cell receptor beta chain was sequenced within a study of blood T cells in healthy people across ages. Overall study context: Template switching picked up about one barcoded beta molecule for each two T cells.

The second PCR ran roughly 6 to 12 cycles with a sample-barcoded 5' primer and J-beta primers. TCRdb independently ran MiXCR on the 5' RACE reads; one entry per CDR3 protein. This table has fewer than 600,000 distinct CDR3 sequences, about 28% appearing once. In terms of origin and age, donors were healthy Caucasian individuals from Russia aged about 6 to 100. Ten milliliters of peripheral blood were drawn from each donor into EDTA-treated tubes. The authors isolated at least 6 million PBMCs per sample. This CDR3 contains 16 residues. V shed 6 bases and J 2 bases; nucleotides not matched to a gene: 10. These sequences were also reported in another study, on T cells of mothers and their children.

Sequencing was performed on blood. The origin of this receptor is a boy aged 2 to 10 in good health. The chain links TRBV12-3 or TRBV12-4 to TRBJ1-2, with 9 bases that match TRBD1. CDR3 coding DNA: TGTGCCAGCAGACCAACGACAGGGGGTTTGAACTATGGCTACACCTTC. Translating it yields CASRPTTGGLNYGYTF.